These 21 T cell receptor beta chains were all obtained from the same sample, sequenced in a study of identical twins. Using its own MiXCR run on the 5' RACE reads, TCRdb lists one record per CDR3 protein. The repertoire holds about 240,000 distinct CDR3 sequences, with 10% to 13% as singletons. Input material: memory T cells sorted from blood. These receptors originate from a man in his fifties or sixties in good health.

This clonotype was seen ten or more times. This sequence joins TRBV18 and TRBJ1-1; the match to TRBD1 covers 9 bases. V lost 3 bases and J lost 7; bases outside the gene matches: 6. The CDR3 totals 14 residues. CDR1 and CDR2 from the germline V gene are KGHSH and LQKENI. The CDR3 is CASSPNDRGIEAFF. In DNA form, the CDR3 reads TGTGCCAGCTCACCTAACGACAGGGGGATTGAAGCTTTCTTT.

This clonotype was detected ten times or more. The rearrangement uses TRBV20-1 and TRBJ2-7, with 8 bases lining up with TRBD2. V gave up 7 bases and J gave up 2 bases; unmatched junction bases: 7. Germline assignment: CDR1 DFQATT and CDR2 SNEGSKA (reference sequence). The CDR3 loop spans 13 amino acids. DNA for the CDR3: TGCAGTGTCAGACTAGCGTACGCCTACGAGCAGTACTTC. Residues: CSVRLAYAYEQYF.

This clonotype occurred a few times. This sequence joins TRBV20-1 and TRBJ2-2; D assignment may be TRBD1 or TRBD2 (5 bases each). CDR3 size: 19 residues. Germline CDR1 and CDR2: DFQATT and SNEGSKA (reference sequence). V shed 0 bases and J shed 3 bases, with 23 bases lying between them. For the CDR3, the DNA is TGCAGTGCTAGAGATCACATCCCCCGTTCGGGGCGGGACACCGGGGAGCTGTTTTTT. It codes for CSARDHIPRSGRDTGELFF.

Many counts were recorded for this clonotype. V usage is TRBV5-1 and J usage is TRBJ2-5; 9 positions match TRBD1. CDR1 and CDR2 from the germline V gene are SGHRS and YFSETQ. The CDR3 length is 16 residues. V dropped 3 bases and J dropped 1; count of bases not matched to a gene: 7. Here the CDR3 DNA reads TGCGCCAGCAGCTGGAGGGGACAGGGCACCCAAGAGACCCAGTACTTC. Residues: CASSWRGQGTQETQYF. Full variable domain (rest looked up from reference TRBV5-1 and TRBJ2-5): KAGVTQTPRYLIKTRGQQVTLSCSPISGHRSVSWYQQTPGQGLQFLFEYFSETQRNKGNFPGRFSGRQFSNSRSEMNVSTLELGDSALYLCASSWRGQGTQETQYFGPGTRLLVL.

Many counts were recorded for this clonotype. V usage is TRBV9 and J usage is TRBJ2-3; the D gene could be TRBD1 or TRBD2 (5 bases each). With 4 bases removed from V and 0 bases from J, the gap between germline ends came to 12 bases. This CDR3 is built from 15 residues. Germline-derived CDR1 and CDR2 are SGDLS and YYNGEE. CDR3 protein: CASSYGALSTDTQYF. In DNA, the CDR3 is TGTGCCAGCAGCTACGGGGCCCTTAGCACAGATACGCAGTATTTT. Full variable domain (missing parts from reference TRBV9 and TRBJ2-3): DSGVTQTPKHLITATGQRVTLRCSPRSGDLSVYWYQQSLDQGLQFLIQYYNGEERAKGNILERFSAQQFPDLHSELNLSSLELGDSALYFCASSYGALSTDTQYFGPGTRLTVL.

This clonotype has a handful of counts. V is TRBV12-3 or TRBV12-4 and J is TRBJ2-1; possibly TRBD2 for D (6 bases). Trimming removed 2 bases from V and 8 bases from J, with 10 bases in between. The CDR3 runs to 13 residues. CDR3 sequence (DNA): TGTGCCAGCAGTTTACTGTGGGGGGATGAGCAGTTCTTC. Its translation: CASSLLWGDEQFF.

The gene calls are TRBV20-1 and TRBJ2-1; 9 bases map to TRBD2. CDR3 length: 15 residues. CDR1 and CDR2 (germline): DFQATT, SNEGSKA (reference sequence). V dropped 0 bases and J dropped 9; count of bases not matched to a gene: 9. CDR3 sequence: CSARDLAGGPGEQFF. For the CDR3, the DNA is TGCAGTGCTAGAGATCTGGCGGGAGGGCCGGGTGAGCAGTTCTTC.

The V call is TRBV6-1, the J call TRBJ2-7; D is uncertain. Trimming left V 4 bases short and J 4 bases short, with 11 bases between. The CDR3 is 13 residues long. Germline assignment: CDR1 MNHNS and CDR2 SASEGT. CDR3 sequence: CASSGAGGYEQYF. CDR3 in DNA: TGTGCCAGCAGTGGGGCAGGCGGTTACGAGCAGTACTTC.

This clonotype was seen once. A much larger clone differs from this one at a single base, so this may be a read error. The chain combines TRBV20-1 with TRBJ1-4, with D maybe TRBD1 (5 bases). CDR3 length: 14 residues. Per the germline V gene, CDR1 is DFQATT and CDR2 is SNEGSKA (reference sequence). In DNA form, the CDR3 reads TGCAGTGCCGGTCGGGGGTCGGCTAATGAAAACCTGTTTTTT. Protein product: CSAGRGSANENLFF.

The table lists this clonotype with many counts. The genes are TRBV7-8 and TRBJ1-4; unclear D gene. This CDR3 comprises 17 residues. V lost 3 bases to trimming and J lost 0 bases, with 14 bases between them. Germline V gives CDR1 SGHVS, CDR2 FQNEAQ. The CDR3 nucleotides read TGTGCCAGCAGCTTGGCCCGCGGCTTAGCAACTAATGAAAAACTGTTTTTT. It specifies CASSLARGLATNEKLFF.

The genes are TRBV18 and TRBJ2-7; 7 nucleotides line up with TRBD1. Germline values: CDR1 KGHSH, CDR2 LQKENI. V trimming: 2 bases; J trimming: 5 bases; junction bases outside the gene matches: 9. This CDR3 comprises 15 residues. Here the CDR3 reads CASSPRQGGVHEQYF. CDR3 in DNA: TGTGCCAGCTCACCAAGACAGGGTGGGGTGCACGAGCAGTACTTC.

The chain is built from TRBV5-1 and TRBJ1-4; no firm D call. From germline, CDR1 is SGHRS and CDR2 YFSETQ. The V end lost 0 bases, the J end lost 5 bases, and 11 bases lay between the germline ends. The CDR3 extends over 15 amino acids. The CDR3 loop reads CASSLGVLENEKLFF. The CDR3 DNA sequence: TGCGCCAGCAGCTTGGGTGTCTTAGAGAATGAAAAACTGTTTTTT.

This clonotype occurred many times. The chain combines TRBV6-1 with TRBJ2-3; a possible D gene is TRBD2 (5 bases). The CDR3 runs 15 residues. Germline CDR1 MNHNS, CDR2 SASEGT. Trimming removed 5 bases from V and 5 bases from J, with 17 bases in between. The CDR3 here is CASSPGLLGRDTQYF. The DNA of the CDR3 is TGTGCCAGCAGTCCCGGTCTATTGGGGAGAGATACGCAGTATTTT.

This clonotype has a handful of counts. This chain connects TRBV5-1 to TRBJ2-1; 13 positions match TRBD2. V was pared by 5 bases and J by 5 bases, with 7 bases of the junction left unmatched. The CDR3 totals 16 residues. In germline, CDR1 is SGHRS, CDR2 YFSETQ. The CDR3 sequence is CASRDTSGGAHNEQFF. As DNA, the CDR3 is TGCGCCAGCAGAGACACTAGCGGGGGGGCCCACAATGAGCAGTTCTTC.

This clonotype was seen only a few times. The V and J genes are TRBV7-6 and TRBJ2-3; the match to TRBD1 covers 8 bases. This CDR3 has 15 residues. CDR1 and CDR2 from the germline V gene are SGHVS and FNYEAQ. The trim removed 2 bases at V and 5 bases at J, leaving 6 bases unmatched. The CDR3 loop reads CASSLSGGRGDTQYF. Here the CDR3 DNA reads TGTGCCAGCAGCTTATCAGGGGGCAGGGGAGATACGCAGTATTTT.

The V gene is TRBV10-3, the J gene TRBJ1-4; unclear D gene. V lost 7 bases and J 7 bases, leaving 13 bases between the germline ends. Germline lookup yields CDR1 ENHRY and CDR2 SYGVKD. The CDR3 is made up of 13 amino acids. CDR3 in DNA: TGTGCCATCAATAACCAACTAAGTGAAAAACTGTTTTTT. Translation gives CAINNQLSEKLFF.

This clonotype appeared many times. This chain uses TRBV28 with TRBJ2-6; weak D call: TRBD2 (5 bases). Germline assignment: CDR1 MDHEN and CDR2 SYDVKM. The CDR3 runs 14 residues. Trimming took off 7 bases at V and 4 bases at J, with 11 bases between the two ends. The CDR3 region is CASKVTGGANVLTF. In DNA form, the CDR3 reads TGTGCCAGCAAGGTGACGGGAGGGGCCAACGTCCTGACTTTC.

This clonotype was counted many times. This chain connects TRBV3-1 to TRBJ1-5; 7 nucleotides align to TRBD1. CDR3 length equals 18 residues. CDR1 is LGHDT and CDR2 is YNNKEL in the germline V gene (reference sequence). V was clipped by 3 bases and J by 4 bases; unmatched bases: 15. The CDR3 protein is CASSQDLSTGKLNQPQHF. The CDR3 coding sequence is TGTGCCAGCAGCCAGGACCTTTCGACAGGGAAGTTAAATCAGCCCCAGCATTTT.

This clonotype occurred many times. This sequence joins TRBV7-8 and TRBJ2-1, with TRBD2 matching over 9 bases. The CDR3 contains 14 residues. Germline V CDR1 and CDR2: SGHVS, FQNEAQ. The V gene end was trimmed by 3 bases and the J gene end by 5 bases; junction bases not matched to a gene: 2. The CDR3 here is CASSFGLAHNEQFF. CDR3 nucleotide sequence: TGTGCCAGCAGCTTCGGACTAGCGCACAATGAGCAGTTCTTC.

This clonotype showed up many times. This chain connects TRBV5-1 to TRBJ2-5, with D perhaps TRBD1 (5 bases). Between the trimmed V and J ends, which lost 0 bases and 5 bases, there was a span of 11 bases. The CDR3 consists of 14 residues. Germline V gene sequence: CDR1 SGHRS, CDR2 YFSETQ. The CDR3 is CASSLGQAGETQYF. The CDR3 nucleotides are TGCGCCAGCAGCTTGGGGCAGGCAGGGGAGACCCAGTACTTC.

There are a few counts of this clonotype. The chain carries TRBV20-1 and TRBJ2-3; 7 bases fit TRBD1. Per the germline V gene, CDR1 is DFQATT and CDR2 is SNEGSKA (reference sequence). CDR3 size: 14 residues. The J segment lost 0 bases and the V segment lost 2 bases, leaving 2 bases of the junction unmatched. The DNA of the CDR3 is TGCAGTGCTAGAAGGGACAGTAGCACAGATACGCAGTATTTT. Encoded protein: CSARRDSSTDTQYF.